Detailed here is one T cell receptor beta chain. The sample comes from a study of blood T cell repertoires in COVID-19. V dropped 4 bases and J dropped 0; count of bases not matched to a gene: 6. Germline V gives CDR1 SGDLS, CDR2 YYNGEE. This CDR3 region has 16 residues. Profiling relied on immunoSEQ multiplex PCR, and the TCRdb table lists in-frame clones only, not all of them. The sample gives 350,000 to 450,000 clones, around 85% of which show up once; 3.6% is in the top ten. The V and J genes are TRBV9 and TRBJ2-7; 11 bases are shared with TRBD2. The TCR sequence derives from a woman aged 18 to 35 with acute or convalescent COVID-19. The sample was peripheral blood. The CDR3 coding sequence is TGTGCCAGCAGCACACCTACTAGCGGGGGCTCCTACGAGCAGTACTTC. Protein: CASSTPTSGGSYEQYF.